This entry describes one T cell receptor (beta chain). It was with a sample-barcoded 5' primer and a J-beta primer mix that a second PCR of about 6 to 12 cycles was run. Each CDR3 protein is one row after TCRdb ran MiXCR on the 5' RACE reads. Altogether about 1.4 million distinct CDR3 sequences are present, around 55% being singletons, with the ten largest covering over 6.5%. The CDR3 is made up of 14 amino acids. CDR1 is MGHRA, CDR2 YSYEKL, per germline. This sample was taken from a study of blood T cells in healthy people across ages. This sequence was found in a man aged 18 to 30 in good health. Sequencing was done on a sample of blood. The chain uses TRBV4-1 and TRBJ2-5, with D tentatively TRBD1 (6 bases). The DNA end is a closer match to TRBJ2-7, so the J assignment may be wrong. The CDR3 loop is CASSHVSGVYEQYF. In DNA, the CDR3 is TGCGCCAGCAGCCACGTATCAGGGGTTTACGAGCAGTACTTC.